One TCR beta chain is described in this entry. This sample was included in a study of blood T cell repertoires in COVID-19. At the level of the study: The United States, Italy and Spain supplied acute and convalescent COVID-19 samples. Sources were T cells, B-cell-depleted T cells, or PBMCs; the material itself was cDNA or gDNA.

Using immunoSEQ multiplex PCR, the repertoire was profiled, and TCRdb retains in-frame clones only, with some absent. The sample lists under 250,000 clones, 83% seen once, with approximately 4% in the top ten. V was cut by 7 bases and J by 0 bases, with 9 bases left in between. This CDR3 contains 13 residues. The germline V gene encodes CDR1 LGHDT and CDR2 YNNKEL (reference sequence). Participants came from under 30 US areas, aged roughly 18 to 95 years. The source is a woman aged 35 to 49 who had been exposed to COVID-19. The genes are TRBV3-1 (or the pseudogene TRBV3-2) and TRBJ2-5; D is possibly TRBD2 (5 bases). The sample was PBMCs or T cells enriched from blood (not recorded which). The CDR3 bases are TGTGCCAGCAAACGGGGAAACCAAGAGACCCAGTACTTC. It specifies CASKRGNQETQYF.